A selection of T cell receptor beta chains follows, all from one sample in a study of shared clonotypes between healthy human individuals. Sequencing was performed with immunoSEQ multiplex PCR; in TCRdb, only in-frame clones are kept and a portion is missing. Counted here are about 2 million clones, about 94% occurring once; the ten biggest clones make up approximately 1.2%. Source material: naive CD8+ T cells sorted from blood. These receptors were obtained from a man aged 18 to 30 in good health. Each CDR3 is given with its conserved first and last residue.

CASSPVGSAVTQYF	TRBV27	TRBJ2-3
CASSYSPTGDEQYF	TRBV6-5	TRBJ2-7
CASSLSPLSPTGWNTEAFF	TRBV27	TRBJ1-1
CAISMGWQETQYF	TRBV10-3	TRBJ2-5
CSVEGAVTGELFF	TRBV29-1	TRBJ2-2
CASQGSYEQYF	TRBV2	TRBJ2-7
CASSFRTGGDYGYTF	TRBV4-1	TRBJ1-2
CASSQLAGGTDTQYF	TRBV4-3	TRBJ2-3
CASSSGAQVLPNYGYTF	TRBV5-6	TRBJ1-2
CASSPQGFSSYEQYF	TRBV28	TRBJ2-7
CSVDGTSGGGPYNEQFF	TRBV29-1	TRBJ2-1
CAWSSPSGLTDTQYF	TRBV30	TRBJ2-3
CASSPGEGLRGYTF	TRBV27	TRBJ1-2
CASSLVGESNTGELFF	TRBV7-2	TRBJ2-2
CASLRSRTGGLADYEQYF	TRBV2	TRBJ2-7
CATSSDRDSYNEQFF	TRBV15	TRBJ2-1
CASSPPLAGGLNEQFF	TRBV7-9	TRBJ2-1
CASSVGTGQEAFF	TRBV6-5	TRBJ1-1
CASSPKFSEETQYF	TRBV5-1	TRBJ2-5
CASSQGWGGAGELFF	TRBV7-9	TRBJ2-2
CASSQELGTPIYEQYF	TRBV14	TRBJ2-7
CASSHSYEQYF	TRBV6-6	TRBJ2-7
CASSWGGLAGGTPYNEQFF	TRBV5-4	TRBJ2-1
CATSREQGHYGYTF	TRBV15	TRBJ1-2
CASSLDREYQETQYF	TRBV13	TRBJ2-5
CASSLHWSQGGRDTQYF	TRBV28	TRBJ2-3
CASSRGTLLNEQFF	TRBV4-3	TRBJ2-1
CASTSPPEGTLEGYTF	TRBV19	TRBJ1-2
CASSQGVRADTMNTEAFF	TRBV4-3	TRBJ1-1
CSAKWGETQYF	TRBV20-1	TRBJ2-5
CASSLGTGRDTQYF	TRBV5-8	TRBJ2-3
CAWGFLGGEAFF	TRBV30	TRBJ1-1
CASSLTEYNRETQYF	TRBV28	TRBJ2-5
CASSPGGLVGEQYF	TRBV11-2	TRBJ2-7
CASSIGGPANEKLFF	TRBV27	TRBJ1-4
CASSLVWAGDSLDEKLFF	TRBV5-6	TRBJ1-4
CARGLFIYEQYF	TRBV6-5	TRBJ2-7
CSVETRDASSGELFF	TRBV29-1	TRBJ2-2
CASSEGGYLETQYF	TRBV6-1	TRBJ2-5
CASSPQPGQGRDSPLHF	TRBV4-1	TRBJ1-6
CASSLYRASNQPQHF	TRBV27	TRBJ1-5
CASSKQGASEKLFF	TRBV9	TRBJ1-4
CASSYSGTGVGYTF	TRBV27	TRBJ1-2
CATSRERTARENTGELFF	TRBV15	TRBJ2-2
CASSLAAGGGGYTF	TRBV7-6	TRBJ1-2
CASKNLVYEQYF	TRBV6-5	TRBJ2-7